The next 19 T cell receptor beta chains were all read from a single sample in a study of cytomegalovirus exposure and HLA in healthy donors. Libraries were prepared by immunoSEQ multiplex PCR; TCRdb keeps only in-frame clonotypes and omits some of them. This table has some 130,000 clones, roughly 90% appearing once. Sequencing input: PBMCs. These receptors originate from a man between 18 and 35 years old in good health and CMV-seronegative.

A single count supports this clone. V gene TRBV29-1 combines with J gene TRBJ2-7; 9 bases match TRBD1. CDR3 length: 14 amino acids. Trimming cost V 7 bases and J 4 bases; bases outside gene matches: 11. The germline CDR1 and CDR2 sequences are SQVTM and ANQGSEA. CDR3 residues: CSAGTGTGRYEQYF. The CDR3 nucleotides are TGCAGCGCAGGTACCGGGACAGGGAGGTACGAGCAGTACTTC.

The sample holds one count of this clone. The rearrangement joins TRBV5-8 to TRBJ2-5; D call uncertain. Germline values: CDR1 SGHTS, CDR2 YDEGEE. The CDR3 is made up of 16 amino acids. V shed 4 bases and J shed 1 base, with 17 bases lying between them. The CDR3 coding sequence is TGTGCCAGCAGCCTCATTGACGGAGTCCTCCAAGAGACCCAGTACTTC. Its translation: CASSLIDGVLQETQYF.

The chain has TRBV27 and TRBJ2-1; 7 nucleotides match TRBD2. Germline trimming cut 0 bases from V and 6 bases from J; bases unmatched to any gene: 8. The CDR3 is 16 residues long. The germline gives CDR1 MNHEY, CDR2 SMNVEV (reference sequence). For the CDR3, the DNA is TGTGCCAGCAGTTTATCGGCGGGGGAGTGGACCAATGAGCAGTTCTTC. It codes for CASSLSAGEWTNEQFF.

V is TRBV4-1 and J is TRBJ2-2; no firm D call. V was cut by 2 bases and J by 2 bases, with 3 bases left in between. CDR3 length: 13 amino acids. From germline, CDR1 is MGHRA and CDR2 YSYEKL. The CDR3: CASSQYNTGELFF. CDR3 coding DNA: TGCGCCAGCAGCCAATATAACACCGGGGAGCTGTTTTTT.

The chain employs TRBV5-1 and TRBJ1-4; 8 positions agree with TRBD1. The CDR3 has 14 residues. Germline trimming cut 2 bases from V and 7 bases from J; bases unmatched to any gene: 4. The germline V gene has CDR1 SGHRS and CDR2 YFSETQ. CDR3 loop: CASSLGTGIEKLFF. DNA of the CDR3: TGCGCCAGCAGCTTAGGGACAGGCATTGAAAAACTGTTTTTT.

This chain joins TRBV9 and TRBJ2-7, with unresolved D. The germline gives CDR1 SGDLS, CDR2 YYNGEE. CDR3 length equals 15 residues. V gave up 0 bases and J gave up 3 bases, with 13 bases separating them. The CDR3 spells CASSVDGGAGYEQYF. The CDR3 DNA reads TGTGCCAGCAGCGTAGACGGCGGAGCCGGCTACGAGCAGTACTTC.

The CDR3 sequence: CASSFGANYGYTF. CDR3 coding DNA: TGTGCCAGCAGTTTTGGGGCGAACTATGGCTACACCTTC. The genes are TRBV11-2 and TRBJ1-2, with a tentative D call TRBD1 (5 bases). This CDR3 contains 13 residues. V was trimmed by 6 bases and J by 2 bases, leaving 10 bases between them. Germline V CDR1 and CDR2: SGHAT, FQNNGV.

This chain uses TRBV4-1 with TRBJ1-2; unclear D gene. This CDR3 is built from 14 residues. Germline lookup yields CDR1 MGHRA and CDR2 YSYEKL. V was shortened by 0 bases and J by 1 base, with 6 bases between the two germline ends. This CDR3 is CASSQETGNYGYTF. DNA for the CDR3: TGCGCCAGCAGCCAAGAGACGGGTAACTATGGCTACACCTTC.

The V call is TRBV11-2, the J call TRBJ2-1; unclear D gene. The germline CDR1 and CDR2 sequences are SGHAT and FQNNGV. The CDR3 has 14 residues. Trimming stripped 0 bases from V and 4 bases from J, with 7 bases between. The CDR3: CASSLDPLYNEQFF. Written as DNA, the CDR3 is TGTGCCAGCAGCTTAGATCCGTTATACAATGAGCAGTTCTTC.

The chain recombines TRBV18 with TRBJ2-2; 10 bases align to TRBD2. The V gene end was trimmed by 4 bases and the J gene end by 1 base; junction bases not matched to a gene: 12. The length of the CDR3 is 19 residues. CDR1 is KGHSH and CDR2 is LQKENI in the germline V gene. The CDR3 loop is CASSLQYPGLAKNTGELFF. The CDR3 region has the DNA TGTGCCAGCTCACTACAATATCCGGGACTAGCGAAGAACACCGGGGAGCTGTTTTTT. The variable domain in full, completed from reference TRBV18 and TRBJ2-2, reads NAGVMQNPRHLVRRRGQEARLRCSPMKGHSHVYWYRQLPEEGLKFMVYLQKENIIDESGMPKERFSAEFPKEGPSILRIQQVVRGDSAAYFCASSLQYPGLAKNTGELFFGEGSRLTVL.

This rearrangement joins TRBV12-5 to TRBJ2-1; tentatively, D is TRBD2 (5 bases). Germline loops: CDR1 LGHNT, CDR2 FRNRAP. The ends were cut back, 6 bases at V and 0 bases at J, with 12 bases in the middle. CDR3 size: 15 residues. CDR3 in DNA: TGTGCTAGTGGCCCCGGTGGAGGCTCCTACAATGAGCAGTTCTTC. It is translated as CASGPGGGSYNEQFF.

In this sample, this clone turned up a few times. This sequence may be a read error, since a much larger clone differs from it by one base. The V and J genes are TRBV6-1 and TRBJ2-2, with 7 bases that match TRBD1. Germline loops: CDR1 MNHNS, CDR2 SASEGT. The CDR3 is made up of 14 amino acids. V dropped 2 bases and J dropped 3; count of bases not matched to a gene: 0. CDR3 loop: CASSETGDTGELFF. CDR3 sequence (DNA): TGTGCCAGCAGTGAAACAGGGGACACCGGGGAGCTGTTTTTT.

J is TRBJ1-4 and V is TRBV4-2; D gene uncertain. Germline V CDR1 and CDR2: LGHNA, YNFKEQ. The CDR3 consists of 16 residues. Deletions cut 0 bases from V and 8 bases from J, with 16 bases between. The CDR3 bases are TGTGCCAGCAGCCAAGAGGAACGGCGGCGGGGAGAAAAACTGTTTTTT. Protein: CASSQEERRRGEKLFF.

In this sample, this clone turned up once. This chain joins TRBV6-1 and TRBJ1-1, with D possibly matching TRBD1 (5 bases). The CDR3 spans 14 residues. Trimming pared 4 bases from V and 1 base from J, leaving 10 bases between. Looked up from germline, CDR1 is MNHNS and CDR2 is SASEGT. For the CDR3, the DNA is TGTGCCAGCAGTGTACGCCAGGGGAACACTGAAGCTTTCTTT. Encoded protein: CASSVRQGNTEAFF.

V usage is TRBV7-2 and J usage is TRBJ1-2; D ambiguous. Germline V CDR1 and CDR2: SGHTA, FQGNSA. Trimming left V 5 bases short and J 5 bases short, with 18 bases between. This CDR3 is built from 15 residues. CDR3: CASSPQEGLIYGYTF. The CDR3 DNA reads TGTGCCAGCAGCCCCCAGGAAGGACTGATTTATGGCTACACCTTC.

V usage is TRBV29-1 and J usage is TRBJ1-2; possible D gene TRBD1, 6 bases. The CDR3 runs to 12 residues. The V end was cut by 5 bases, the J end by 6 bases, with 13 bases between. Germline-derived CDR1 and CDR2 are SQVTM and ANQGSEA. In nucleotides, the CDR3 is TGCAGCGTTTTAACAGGGATCCATGGCTACACCTTC. Its translation is CSVLTGIHGYTF.

The V call is TRBV19, the J call TRBJ1-1, with TRBD1 matching 8 bases. CDR3 length equals 15 residues. Germline V lookup: CDR1 LNHDA, CDR2 SQIVND (reference sequence). Trimming at V came to 6 bases and at J to 1 base, leaving 7 bases not matched to a gene. As DNA, the CDR3 is TGTGCCAGTAGATGGCAGGGGGCCCAGAACACTGAAGCTTTCTTT. Its protein product is CASRWQGAQNTEAFF.

This clone was counted a few times. CDR3 loop: CASSLPVSGANVLTF. Here the CDR3 DNA reads TGTGCCAGCAGCCTACCCGTCTCTGGGGCCAACGTCCTGACTTTC. The chain links TRBV7-6 to TRBJ2-6; D is uncertain. V gave up 5 bases and J gave up 0 bases, with 8 bases separating them. Germline CDR1 is SGHVS and CDR2 is FNYEAQ. This CDR3 comprises 15 residues.

This sequence joins TRBV14 and TRBJ2-3, with 13 bases fitting TRBD2. The germline gives CDR1 SGHDN, CDR2 FVKESK. The junction had 10 bases not matched to a gene; V was cut back by 4 bases and J by 3 bases. The length of the CDR3 is 18 residues. CDR3 nucleotides: TGTGCCAGCAGCCCCGAAACTAGCGGGAGGGCCGTAACAGATACGCAGTATTTT. Protein sequence: CASSPETSGRAVTDTQYF.